These T cell receptor beta chains were read from a single sample in a study of CD8 T cells in ankylosing spondylitis. TCRdb independently ran MiXCR on the 5' RACE reads; one entry per CDR3 protein. Of 250,000 or so distinct CDR3 sequences listed, 24% were seen once; the top ten hold around 0.64%. Input material: blood, either unsorted or a sorted T cell fraction (not recorded which). Every receptor here comes from a male donor with ankylosing spondylitis or in good health (not recorded which). Each CDR3 is given with its conserved first and last residue. Fields, in order: clone size, J gene, D gene, V gene, CDR3 DNA, CDR3 protein. D genes are given only for firm matches. Clone size is stated in some rows and not others, as once, few, many or a class when expanded.

many,TRBJ2-3,NA,TRBV3-1,TGTGCCAGCAGCCGGCCAGACACAGATACGCAGTATTTT,CASSRPDTDTQYF
few,TRBJ2-4,TRBD2,TRBV28,TGTGCCAGCAGTTTAAGCGGGGGGTGGGCCAAAAACATTCAGTACTTC,CASSLSGGWAKNIQYF
NA,TRBJ2-1,NA,TRBV11-2,TGTGCCAGCAGCTTGGAGGTAGAGTGGGATGAGCAGTTCTTC,CASSLEVEWDEQFF
NA,TRBJ1-1,TRBD1,TRBV20-1,TGCAGTGCTAACAGGGGCCAACGGAACACTGAAGCTTTCTTT,CSANRGQRNTEAFF
few,TRBJ2-3,NA,TRBV20-1,TGCAGTGCGCGTCCCGAGTTTTCGACAGATACGCAGTATTTT,CSARPEFSTDTQYF
NA,TRBJ1-1,TRBD1,TRBV28,TGTGCCAGCAGTTTGACAGGGACGGTGAACACTGAAGCTTTCTTT,CASSLTGTVNTEAFF
once,TRBJ2-1,TRBD2,TRBV20-1,TGCAGTGCGCCGCGGGGGGGCCCTTACAATGAGCAGTTCTTC,CSAPRGGPYNEQFF
many,TRBJ2-7,NA,TRBV20-1,TGCAGTGCCTATAGGGTCTCTTCCTACGAGCAGTACTTC,CSAYRVSSYEQYF
few,TRBJ1-1,TRBD1,TRBV12-3/TRBV12-4,TGTGCCAGCATCCTGACAGGGGGAATTACTGAAGCTTTCTTT,CASILTGGITEAFF
NA,TRBJ2-2,NA,TRBV5-1,TGCGCCAGCAGCTTTACTAGCAACACCGGGGAGCTGTTTTTT,CASSFTSNTGELFF
many,TRBJ1-1,NA,TRBV6-6,TGTGCCAGCAGCCCTGACACTGAAGCTTTCTTT,CASSPDTEAFF
many,TRBJ2-2,NA,TRBV12-3/TRBV12-4,TGTGCCAGCAGTCCCACGCGACCCACCGGGGAGCTGTTTTTT,CASSPTRPTGELFF
many,TRBJ1-1,NA,TRBV20-1,TGCAGTGCTAGACCTCAGGTGATGAACACTGAAGCTTTCTTT,CSARPQVMNTEAFF
NA,TRBJ1-2,TRBD1,TRBV20-1,TGCAGTGCTAGCCTCGGGACAGCCAAAACCACTAACTATGGCTACACCTTC,CSASLGTAKTTNYGYTF
many,TRBJ2-4,TRBD2,TRBV20-1,TGCAGTGCTCTTGCCCCTTTTAGCGGGGAAAACATTCAGTACTTC,CSALAPFSGENIQYF
many,TRBJ2-1,TRBD2,TRBV10-3,TGTGCCATCAGTACCCGAGCGGGGGGAAGGAGCAATGAGCAGTTCTTC,CAISTRAGGRSNEQFF